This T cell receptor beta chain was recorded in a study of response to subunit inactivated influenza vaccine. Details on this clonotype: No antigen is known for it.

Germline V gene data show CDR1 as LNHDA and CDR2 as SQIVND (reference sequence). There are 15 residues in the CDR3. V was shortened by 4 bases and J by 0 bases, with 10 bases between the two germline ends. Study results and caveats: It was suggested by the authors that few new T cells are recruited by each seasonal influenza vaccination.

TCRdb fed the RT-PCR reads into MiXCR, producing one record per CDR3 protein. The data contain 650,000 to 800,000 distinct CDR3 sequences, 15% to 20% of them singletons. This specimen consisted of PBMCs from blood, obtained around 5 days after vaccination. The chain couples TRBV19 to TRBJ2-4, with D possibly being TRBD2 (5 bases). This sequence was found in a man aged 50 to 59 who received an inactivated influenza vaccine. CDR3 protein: CASSKTRGAKNIQYF. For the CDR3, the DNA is TGTGCCAGTAGTAAAACTCGGGGAGCCAAAAACATTCAGTACTTC. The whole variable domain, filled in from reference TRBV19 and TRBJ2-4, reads DGGITQSPKYLFRKEGQNVTLSCEQNLNHDAMYWYRQDPGQGLRLIYYSQIVNDFQKGDIAEGYSVSREKKESFPLTVTSAQKNPTAFYLCASSKTRGAKNIQYFGAGTRLSVL.